The T cell receptor beta chain under discussion was sequenced for a study of PD-L1 blockade in urothelial cancer (dated by TCRdb to 2017 to 2019). Study-wide context: Therapy was started at some point between 2014 and 2016 for all patients, and atezolizumab 1,200 mg was administered intravenously every 3 weeks. About 85% of the roughly 29 patients were males with bladder-origin urothelial cancer, and about 65% of the roughly 30 reported a prior smoking history. An ECOG performance status of 0 or 1 was recorded for the patients, and 0 to 3 prior chemotherapy regimens had been received by the patients. Blood samples were analyzed at two time points: 3 weeks after treatment start (second dose) and 6 weeks after treatment start. Blood samples gave median yields of about 150,000 T cells and 65,000 to 85,000 unique TCRs, along with a median clonality of 0.080. An exploratory multi-omic analysis was conducted of the somatic, immune and clinical correlates of response to PD-L1 blockade with atezolizumab in urothelial cancer. Pretreatment tumor samples and matched peripheral blood, collected serially before and after atezolizumab treatment, underwent TCR sequencing. Durable clinical benefit was defined as a progression-free survival longer than 6 months, and TCR features were additionally tested against progression-free survival and overall survival. In the same patients, pretreatment tumors underwent whole exome sequencing and RNA sequencing in addition to TCR sequencing. Durable clinical benefit was achieved by nine patients and was not achieved by 20 patients. Pretreatment blood TCR-seq was available for around 29 patients, at least one posttreatment blood collection was obtained for around 25 patients, and tumor TCR-seq was available for around 25 patients.

Comments on this clone: The clone's antigen remains unknown. Base qualities are missing; no much larger clone stands one base away.

Per the publication, the time point label means: peripheral blood 6 weeks after treatment start. The cohort included about 29 patients with locally advanced or metastatic urothelial carcinoma who were treated at Memorial Sloan Kettering on a trial protocol. Peripheral blood mononuclear cells were collected from each patient pretreatment and during treatment, giving between 1 and 8 total time points per patient. The Qiagen DNeasy Blood extraction kit was used to purify genomic DNA from total PBMCs and tumor samples. PBMCs were collected pretreatment and during treatment, and were isolated and stored as previously described. To estimate absolute template abundance from read counts, synthetic TCR analog templates were spiked into each PCR. The immunoSEQ assay was used to amplify TCRbeta CDR3 regions from genomic DNA with bias-controlled V and J gene primers. Rearranged TCRbeta segments were sequenced at approximately 20X coverage. The authors' pipeline ran thus. Clustering was used to correct sequencing errors, and CDR3s were annotated against IMGT to assign V, D and J genes. Downstream analyses used only productive TCRbeta rearrangements, leaving out any out-of-frame or stop-codon sequences. To compute clonality, Shannon entropy was normalized by the log of the number of unique productive sequences and then subtracted from one. Clones differing between time points or between blood and tumor were identified using Fisher's exact test with Benjamini-Hochberg correction, with an adjusted p below 0.01 applied as the threshold. TCRdb holds this immuneACCESS table with in-frame rearrangements only. Some clones are missing; in checked studies, unresolved V genes explain under half, and the rest has no known cause. V and J calls plus clone size are reproduced from that table; the DNA served to infer D and trimming. The sample yields some 110,000 clones; around 93% were counted once. Together, the top ten hold around 4% of the sample.

Broader findings and caveats from the paper: Small sample size (n of about 29) and many exploratory analyses mean the results are intended to be hypothesis-generating. A pretreatment peripheral blood TCR clonality below the median was linked to improved progression-free and overall survival. Among patients with durable benefit, tumor-associated TCR clones showed greater expansion in peripheral blood 3 weeks after treatment started (n of about 20, p = 0.022).

The germline V gene encodes CDR1 MDHEN and CDR2 SYDVKM. From cysteine to phenylalanine, the CDR3 is 15 amino acids long. The retained sequence is limited to the CDR3, 45 bases, with the frame set at the first base. Clipping removes 5 bases from V and 8 bases from J, with 10 as the unmatched junction base count. The sequencing here drew on PBMCs, taken around atezolizumab (anti-PD-L1) treatment. This chain is built from TRBV28 and TRBJ2-1, with 9 central nucleotides matching TRBD1. This receptor was taken from a man between 60 and 75 years old with urothelial cancer. In nucleotides, the sequence is TGTGCCAGCAGTATGCCGGGACAGGGAACCGATGAGCAGTTCTTC. This encodes CASSMPGQGTDEQFF.